This T cell receptor beta chain originates from a study of T cell responses to AZD1222 COVID-19 vaccine. Study-wide points: Of spike-specific TCRs, nearly half reportedly target regions left unmutated in variants. Possibly, clonal diversity was underestimated; donors were largely white British and included more females. At baseline, just 6 or 7 AZD1222 recipients tested seropositive. Spike-wide vaccine-associated CD4 TCRs dominated at 160-218 and 743-854.

To note about this clone: Its antigen is still unknown.

Produced via immunoSEQ multiplex PCR; TCRdb's table is partial and in-frame only. Of some 54,000 clones listed, approximately 90% are singletons. CDR3 length equals 15 residues. V trimming: 3 bases; J trimming: 6 bases; junction bases outside the gene matches: 8. Germline V gives CDR1 LGHDT, CDR2 YNNKEL (reference sequence). The chain is built from TRBV3-1 (or the pseudogene TRBV3-2) and TRBJ2-3, with 8 bases that match TRBD2. The TCR originated in an adult in good health. The sequences come from peripheral blood, collected on day 0 of AZD1222 vaccination. CDR3 protein: CASSHGGGSVDTQYF. CDR3 bases: TGTGCCAGCAGCCATGGCGGGGGGTCCGTTGATACGCAGTATTTT.